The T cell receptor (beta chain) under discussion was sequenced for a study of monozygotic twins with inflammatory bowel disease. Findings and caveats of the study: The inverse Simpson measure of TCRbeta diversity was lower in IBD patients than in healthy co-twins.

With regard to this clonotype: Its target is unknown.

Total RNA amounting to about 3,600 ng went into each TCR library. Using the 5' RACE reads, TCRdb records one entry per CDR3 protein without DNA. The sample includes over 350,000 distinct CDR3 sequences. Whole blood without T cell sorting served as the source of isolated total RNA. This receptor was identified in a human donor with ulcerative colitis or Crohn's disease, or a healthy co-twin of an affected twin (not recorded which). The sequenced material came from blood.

The CDR3 reads CASSPRWGQETQYF. V and J are TRBV7-2 and TRBJ2-5; the TRBD1 assignment by TCRdb is unverifiable without DNA. The CDR3 loop spans 14 amino acids. Germline CDR1 reads SGHTA; CDR2 reads FQGNSA.